These 3 T cell receptor beta chains share one sample of origin, sequenced in a study of blood T cells in healthy people across ages. Primers used in a second PCR of roughly 6 to 12 cycles were a sample-barcoded 5' primer and a J-beta primer mix. TCRdb re-called the 5' RACE reads through MiXCR, storing one row per CDR3 protein. The profile shows roughly 500,000 distinct CDR3 sequences, 27% of them singletons. Sequenced: blood. Source of these receptors: a woman in her seventies in good health.

The sample holds a few counts of this clonotype. V and J are TRBV12-3 or TRBV12-4 and TRBJ2-5; a weak D match, TRBD2 (5 bases). The DNA end is more similar to TRBJ2-1, so the J call may be wrong. The CDR3 has 15 residues. The CDR3 loop reads CASSFSPPRDNEQFF. The CDR3, as DNA: TGTGCCAGCAGTTTTTCCCCGCCGAGGGACAATGAGCAGTTCTTC.

This clonotype showed up just once. V gene TRBV27 combines with J gene TRBJ1-2; D gene uncertain. Germline V gene data show CDR1 as MNHEY and CDR2 as SMNVEV (reference sequence). This CDR3 comprises 12 residues. Trimming stripped 5 bases from V and 4 bases from J, with 8 bases between. CDR3 sequence: CASSGSAYGYTF. The CDR3 DNA reads as TGTGCCAGCAGTGGCAGCGCCTATGGCTACACCTTC.

CDR3 loop: CSARDMNRADTQYF. For the CDR3, the DNA is TGCAGTGCTAGAGATATGAACAGGGCGGATACGCAGTATTTT. The rearrangement uses TRBV20-1 and TRBJ2-3, with D perhaps matching TRBD1 (6 bases). This CDR3 has 14 amino acids. Germline lookup yields CDR1 DFQATT and CDR2 SNEGSKA (reference sequence). The V end lost 0 bases, the J end lost 6 bases, and 13 bases lay between the germline ends.